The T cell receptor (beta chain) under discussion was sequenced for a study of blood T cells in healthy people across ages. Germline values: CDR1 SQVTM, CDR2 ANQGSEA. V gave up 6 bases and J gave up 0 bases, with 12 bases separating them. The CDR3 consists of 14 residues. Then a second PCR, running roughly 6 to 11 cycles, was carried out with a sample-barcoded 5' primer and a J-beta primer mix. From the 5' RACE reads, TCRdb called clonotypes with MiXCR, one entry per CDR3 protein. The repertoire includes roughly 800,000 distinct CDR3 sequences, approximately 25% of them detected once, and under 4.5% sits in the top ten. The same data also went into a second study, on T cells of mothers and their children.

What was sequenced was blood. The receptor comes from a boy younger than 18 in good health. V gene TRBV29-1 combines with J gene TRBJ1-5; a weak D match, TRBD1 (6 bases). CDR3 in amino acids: CSVRDTNSNQPQHF. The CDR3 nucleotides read TGCAGCGTCCGGGACACCAATAGCAATCAGCCCCAGCATTTT.